The 10 T cell receptor beta chains listed next were all sequenced from one sample in a study of cytomegalovirus exposure and HLA in healthy donors (dated by TCRdb to about 2017). Library prep was done by the immunoSEQ multiplex PCR assay. A mixture of 60 forward primers for TCR Vbeta segments and 13 reverse primers for TCR Jbeta segments was used in the multiplex PCR. Drawn from immuneACCESS, this table holds only the in-frame rearrangements with V and J called that TCRdb kept. Clones are partly lost; checked studies trace under half to an unresolved V gene and leave the rest unexplained. The sample table shows over 150,000 clones, and about 80% are seen once. The top ten clonotypes cover 9.5% to 15% of the sample. Material for sequencing was PBMCs. Receptors were obtained from a man aged 30 to 39 in good health and CMV-seropositive.

The sample holds a few counts of this clone. CDR3 DNA: TGTGCCAGCAGCCCTGGGACAGGCCTGTACCAAGAGACCCAGTACTTC. Amino acid sequence: CASSPGTGLYQETQYF. The chain combines TRBV11-2 with TRBJ2-5; 8 bases line up with TRBD1. Germline lookup yields CDR1 SGHAT and CDR2 FQNNGV. V was pared by 5 bases and J by 0 bases, with 8 bases of the junction left unmatched. This CDR3 has 16 residues. The whole variable domain, filled in from reference TRBV11-2 and TRBJ2-5, reads EAGVAQSPRYKIIEKRQSVAFWCNPISGHATLYWYQQILGQGPKLLIQFQNNGVVDDSQLPKDRFSAERLKGVDSTLKIQPAKLEDSAVYLCASSPGTGLYQETQYFGPGTRLLVL.

Details on this clone: Other DNA variants within this sample encode the same CDR3. This rearrangement joins TRBV5-1 to TRBJ2-2, with D tentatively TRBD1 (5 bases). The CDR3 contains 15 residues. The ends were cut back, 0 bases at V and 1 base at J, with 7 bases in the middle. Germline V gene sequence: CDR1 SGHRS, CDR2 YFSETQ. The CDR3 DNA sequence: TGCGCCAGCAGCTTGGGCGGACAGAACACCGGGGAGCTGTTTTTT. It translates to CASSLGGQNTGELFF. Variable domain in full (rest from reference TRBV5-1 and TRBJ2-2): KAGVTQTPRYLIKTRGQQVTLSCSPISGHRSVSWYQQTPGQGLQFLFEYFSETQRNKGNFPGRFSGRQFSNSRSEMNVSTLELGDSALYLCASSLGGQNTGELFFGEGSRLTVL.

The rearrangement links TRBV27 to TRBJ2-3; possible D gene TRBD2, 6 bases. Germline CDR1 is MNHEY and CDR2 is SMNVEV (reference sequence). Trimming removed 3 bases at V and 0 bases at J, with 7 bases between. This CDR3 has 14 amino acids. This CDR3 is CASSFSGSTDTQYF. The CDR3 DNA follows: TGTGCCAGCAGTTTTAGCGGAAGCACAGATACGCAGTATTTT.

This chain connects TRBV5-1 to TRBJ2-2; perhaps TRBD1 as D (6 bases). The CDR3 spans 15 residues. Germline V gene sequence: CDR1 SGHRS, CDR2 YFSETQ. V was pared by 0 bases and J by 3 bases, with 9 bases between. This CDR3 reads CASSLGQVYTGELFF. DNA of the CDR3: TGCGCCAGCAGCTTGGGACAGGTCTACACCGGGGAGCTGTTTTTT. Filled out from reference TRBV5-1 and TRBJ2-2, the complete variable domain reads KAGVTQTPRYLIKTRGQQVTLSCSPISGHRSVSWYQQTPGQGLQFLFEYFSETQRNKGNFPGRFSGRQFSNSRSEMNVSTLELGDSALYLCASSLGQVYTGELFFGEGSRLTVL.

This chain joins TRBV19 and TRBJ1-2, with 9 positions matching TRBD1. The CDR3 is 15 residues long. Germline loops: CDR1 LNHDA, CDR2 SQIVND (reference sequence). V was clipped by 7 bases and J by 6 bases; unmatched bases: 12. DNA for the CDR3: TGTGCCAGTACTAAACAAGCGGGACAGGGAGATGGCTACACCTTC. As protein: CASTKQAGQGDGYTF.

This clone was detected only a few times. The chain has TRBV28 and TRBJ2-7; 8 bases line up with TRBD1. Germline V gives CDR1 MDHEN, CDR2 SYDVKM. The V and J ends lost 2 bases and 3 bases, in that order; junction bases with no gene match: 9. The CDR3 has 16 residues. The CDR3 here is CASSLGVGQGGYEQYF. The DNA of the CDR3 is TGTGCCAGCAGTTTAGGTGTTGGACAGGGTGGCTACGAGCAGTACTTC.

The chain has TRBV9 and TRBJ2-1, with 9 bases aligning to TRBD2. CDR1 is SGDLS, CDR2 YYNGEE, per germline. The CDR3 extends over 17 amino acids. V was pared by 0 bases and J by 4 bases, with 8 bases of the junction left unmatched. CDR3 residues: CASSVVVSSGEYNEQFF. The CDR3 DNA reads as TGTGCCAGCAGCGTAGTGGTGTCTAGCGGGGAATACAATGAGCAGTTCTTC.

V usage is TRBV10-3 and J usage is TRBJ2-3, with TRBD2 matching over 11 bases. This CDR3 comprises 14 residues. The V gene end was trimmed by 5 bases and the J gene end by 6 bases; junction bases not matched to a gene: 4. CDR1 is ENHRY and CDR2 is SYGVKD in the germline V gene. CDR3 protein: CAISLAGGRDTQYF. The CDR3 nucleotides read TGTGCCATCAGTCTAGCGGGAGGTAGGGATACGCAGTATTTT.

The V and J genes are TRBV2 and TRBJ2-7; 9 nucleotides agree with TRBD2. With V trimmed by 5 bases and J by 1 base, 6 bases remained unmatched. CDR3 length: 15 amino acids. Germline CDR1 is SNHLY and CDR2 is FYNNEI. The CDR3 bases are TGTGCCAGCAGTTGGGCTAGCGGGGAATCCTACGAGCAGTACTTC. It translates to CASSWASGESYEQYF.

The chain carries TRBV6-1 and TRBJ1-1, with D possibly matching TRBD1 (6 bases). The germline CDR1 and CDR2 sequences are MNHNS and SASEGT. The ends were cut back, 4 bases at V and 7 bases at J, with 22 bases in the middle. The CDR3 is 16 residues long. The CDR3: CASSVNRAFSPHEAFF. The CDR3 DNA reads as TGTGCCAGCAGTGTAAACAGGGCATTTAGCCCCCATGAAGCTTTCTTT.